This T cell receptor (beta chain) comes out of a study of radiotherapy plus CTLA-4 blockade in lung cancer. Whole-study context: Disease control reached approximately 30%, with objective responses in about 19%. Study results and limitations: Dynamics of early blood T cell clones, together with interferon-beta, were reportedly the best predictors of response. Some TCR clones had been derived from tumors. These clones expanded in peripheral blood after radiotherapy plus ipilimumab.

Participants had chemo-refractory metastatic non-small-cell lung cancer and were treated with focal radiation plus ipilimumab CTLA-4 blockade. The method was immunoSEQ multiplex PCR; TCRdb's version includes in-frame clones alone and lacks a portion of them. Of around 41,000 clones in the sample, around 70% were seen once. On this clone itself: Its matching antigen is unknown.

The germline V and J ends were trimmed by 7 bases and 2 bases, with 17 bases remaining between them. The CDR3 totals 15 residues. Per germline, CDR1 SGHRS and CDR2 YFSETQ. Sequenced material: peripheral blood, taken from a patient treated with radiotherapy plus ipilimumab. This sequence originates from a human donor with non-small cell lung cancer who had a partial response to radiotherapy plus ipilimumab. This rearrangement joins TRBV5-1 to TRBJ2-3; TRBD1 might be the D (5 bases). The chain's CDR3 is CASAYRSHSTDTQYF. In DNA, the CDR3 is TGCGCCAGCGCCTACAGGAGTCACTCCACAGATACGCAGTATTTT. Variable domain in full (rest from reference TRBV5-1 and TRBJ2-3): KAGVTQTPRYLIKTRGQQVTLSCSPISGHRSVSWYQQTPGQGLQFLFEYFSETQRNKGNFPGRFSGRQFSNSRSEMNVSTLELGDSALYLCASAYRSHSTDTQYFGPGTRLTVL.